Below are 21 T cell receptor beta chains sequenced from a single sample in a study of cytomegalovirus exposure and HLA in healthy donors. The PCR contained 60 Vbeta and 13 Jbeta primers. Produced via immunoSEQ multiplex PCR; TCRdb's table is partial and in-frame only. The sample consists of more than 110,000 clones, 73% of them appearing once. Sequencing was carried out using PBMCs. The origin of the receptors is a human donor in good health.

The chain combines TRBV6-1 with TRBJ2-7; a possible D gene is TRBD1 (6 bases). V lost 5 bases and J 3 bases, leaving 17 bases between the germline ends. The CDR3 covers 15 residues. CDR1 MNHNS and CDR2 SASEGT come from the germline V gene. The CDR3 DNA sequence: TGTGCCAGCAGTAAAACGGGGACAAGTAACTACGAGCAGTACTTC. Protein product: CASSKTGTSNYEQYF.

The rearrangement joins TRBV7-9 to TRBJ1-3, with D unresolved. The CDR3 totals 14 residues. Germline CDR1 is SEHNR and CDR2 is FQNEAQ (reference sequence). V lost 5 bases and J lost 0, with 8 bases in between. The CDR3 sequence: CASSPPSSGNTIYF. DNA of the CDR3: TGTGCCAGCAGCCCACCTAGCTCTGGAAACACCATATATTTT.

The chain employs TRBV6-5 and TRBJ2-7; tentatively, D is TRBD2 (6 bases). CDR3 length: 14 amino acids. Trimming took 0 bases from V and 2 from J, leaving 8 bases between them. The germline V gene encodes CDR1 MNHEY and CDR2 SVGAGI. The CDR3 DNA sequence: TGTGCCAGCAGTTACTCTCGGGGGACCTACGAGCAGTACTTC. This codes for CASSYSRGTYEQYF.

V is TRBV19 and J is TRBJ1-5; D gene uncertain. CDR3 length: 13 amino acids. The germline V and J ends were trimmed by 5 bases and 4 bases, with 9 bases remaining between them. The germline CDR1 and CDR2 sequences are LNHDA and SQIVND (reference sequence). CDR3 coding DNA: TGTGCCAGTAGTTTTCAGTTTAATCAGCCCCAGCATTTT. Amino acid sequence: CASSFQFNQPQHF.

This clone appeared a few times. V and J are TRBV11-2 and TRBJ2-2; a possible D gene is TRBD2 (6 bases). The CDR3 loop spans 16 amino acids. Trimming stripped 4 bases from V and 3 bases from J, with 15 bases between. CDR1 is SGHAT and CDR2 is FQNNGV in the germline V gene. CDR3 loop: CASSSGLQSYTGELFF. The CDR3 bases are TGTGCCAGCAGCTCGGGACTCCAAAGTTACACCGGGGAGCTGTTTTTT. Full variable domain (remainder filled in from reference TRBV11-2 and TRBJ2-2): EAGVAQSPRYKIIEKRQSVAFWCNPISGHATLYWYQQILGQGPKLLIQFQNNGVVDDSQLPKDRFSAERLKGVDSTLKIQPAKLEDSAVYLCASSSGLQSYTGELFFGEGSRLTVL.

The chain has TRBV6-1 and TRBJ2-7; perhaps TRBD1 as D (6 bases). The CDR3 runs to 14 residues. V lost 5 bases to trimming and J lost 2 bases, with 13 bases between them. CDR1 and CDR2 from the germline V gene are MNHNS and SASEGT. CDR3 protein: CASSIRGQPYEQYF. The DNA of the CDR3 is TGTGCCAGCAGTATCCGAGGACAGCCCTACGAGCAGTACTTC.

The gene calls are TRBV10-1 and TRBJ2-7; 7 bases fit TRBD2. Germline V gene sequence: CDR1 WNHNN, CDR2 SYGVQD (reference sequence). The CDR3 totals 16 residues. Trimming cost V 3 bases and J 2 bases; bases outside gene matches: 10. CDR3 protein: CASSDSGSGATYEQYF. The DNA of the CDR3 is TGCGCCAGCAGTGATTCGGGGAGCGGGGCAACCTACGAGCAGTACTTC.

The V and J genes are TRBV11-2 and TRBJ2-6, with D hard to call. Looked up from germline, CDR1 is SGHAT and CDR2 is FQNNGV. V lost 1 base and J 0 bases, leaving 4 bases between the germline ends. This CDR3 spans 15 amino acids. CDR3 residues: CASSLVRSGANVLTF. Written as DNA, the CDR3 is TGTGCCAGCAGCTTAGTGCGCTCTGGGGCCAACGTCCTGACTTTC.

The CDR3 coding sequence is TGTGCCAGCAGCTTTTCGGGGGGCAGGAGGACCGGGGAGCTGTTTTTT. This translates into CASSFSGGRRTGELFF. The rearrangement uses TRBV7-3 and TRBJ2-2; tentatively, D is TRBD2 (7 bases). Deletions cut 3 bases from V and 5 bases from J, with 16 bases between. CDR3 length: 16 residues. The germline V gene has CDR1 SGHTA and CDR2 FQGTGA. Together with reference TRBV7-3 and TRBJ2-2, the CDR3 gives the full variable domain: GAGVSQTPSNKVTEKGKYVELRCDPISGHTALYWYRQSLGQGPEFLIYFQGTGAADDSGLPNDRFFAVRPEGSVSTLKIQRTERGDSAVYLCASSFSGGRRTGELFFGEGSRLTVL.

This chain connects TRBV28 to TRBJ1-5, with 9 positions matching TRBD1. Germline V gives CDR1 MDHEN, CDR2 SYDVKM. The CDR3 length is 15 residues. The V segment lost 6 bases and the J segment 6 bases; nucleotides outside the gene matches: 9. DNA for the CDR3: TGTGCCAGCAGGGAACAGGGGGCATGGGGTCAGCCCCAGCATTTT. It codes for CASREQGAWGQPQHF.

This chain uses TRBV19 with TRBJ1-3; D is possibly TRBD1 (5 bases). V gave up 1 base and J gave up 0 bases, with 10 bases separating them. CDR3 length equals 16 residues. Per germline, CDR1 LNHDA and CDR2 SQIVND (reference sequence). The CDR3 here is CASSIVGRSSGNTIYF. CDR3 in DNA: TGTGCCAGTAGTATAGTGGGGCGAAGCTCTGGAAACACCATATATTTT.

The chain carries TRBV28 and TRBJ2-5, with TRBD1 as a possible D gene (8 bases). The CDR3 has 14 residues. CDR1 MDHEN and CDR2 SYDVKM come from the germline V gene. V lost 6 bases, J lost 5 bases, and 16 bases lay in between. In DNA form, the CDR3 reads TGTGCCAGCAGACATACAGGGGGAGGGGAGACCCAGTACTTC. It specifies CASRHTGGGETQYF.

The chain links TRBV11-1 to TRBJ1-1; the match to TRBD1 covers 7 bases. CDR3 size: 14 residues. Germline V lookup: CDR1 SGHAT, CDR2 FQDESV (reference sequence). With 5 bases clipped from V and 1 base from J, the junction kept 4 bases outside the gene matches. The CDR3 spells CASSTDRTNTEAFF. In DNA, the CDR3 is TGTGCCAGCAGCACGGACAGGACGAACACTGAAGCTTTCTTT.

This rearrangement joins TRBV29-1 to TRBJ2-3, with 12 nucleotides matching TRBD2. V gave up 6 bases and J gave up 0 bases; unmatched junction bases: 13. Germline values: CDR1 SQVTM, CDR2 ANQGSEA. The CDR3 loop spans 18 amino acids. The CDR3 bases are TGCAGCGTCGACTTATCGACTAGCGGGGGCCTAAGCACAGATACGCAGTATTTT. Its translation: CSVDLSTSGGLSTDTQYF.

The chain recombines TRBV19 with TRBJ2-1, with TRBD1 as a possible D gene (6 bases). CDR1 is LNHDA, CDR2 SQIVND, per germline (reference sequence). This CDR3 has 14 residues. V was pared by 9 bases and J by 9 bases, with 21 bases between. The CDR3 here is CASIQGTLRGEQFF. As DNA, the CDR3 is TGTGCCAGCATACAGGGAACCTTGAGGGGTGAGCAGTTCTTC.

This clone was counted a few times. The chain uses TRBV5-4 and TRBJ2-3, with TRBD2 matching over 8 bases. The CDR3 has 15 residues. V dropped 4 bases and J dropped 0; count of bases not matched to a gene: 4. Germline V CDR1 and CDR2: SGHNT, YYREEE (reference sequence). The CDR3 reads CASSPSGGSTDTQYF. CDR3 nucleotides: TGTGCCAGCAGCCCGTCGGGAGGGAGCACAGATACGCAGTATTTT.

The sample holds a few counts of this clone. The gene calls are TRBV9 and TRBJ1-1, with 7 bases that match TRBD1. The germline CDR1 and CDR2 sequences are SGDLS and YYNGEE. V lost 4 bases and J lost 4; bases outside the gene matches: 10. This CDR3 has 15 amino acids. DNA of the CDR3: TGTGCCAGCAGCCCCACGACAGGGTCGGGCACTGAAGCTTTCTTT. This gives the protein CASSPTTGSGTEAFF.

The chain couples TRBV6-5 to TRBJ2-5, with D perhaps TRBD2 (6 bases). Between the trimmed V and J ends, which lost 8 bases and 1 base, there was a span of 14 bases. Germline CDR1 MNHEY, CDR2 SVGAGI. This CDR3 region has 14 residues. The CDR3 bases are TGTGCCAGCGGTGGGGGAGGTGCCCAAGAGACCCAGTACTTC. It codes for CASGGGGAQETQYF.

This chain uses TRBV28 with TRBJ2-7; D may be TRBD1 (8 bases). Germline values: CDR1 MDHEN, CDR2 SYDVKM. Trimming removed 6 bases from V and 2 bases from J, with 17 bases in between. This CDR3 is 15 amino acids long. The CDR3 nucleotides are TGTGCCAGCAGGGAACAGGGGGGGCTCGCCTACGAGCAGTACTTC. This translates into CASREQGGLAYEQYF.

The rearrangement joins TRBV18 to TRBJ2-5, with D tentatively TRBD2 (6 bases). Germline CDR1 KGHSH, CDR2 LQKENI. V lost 2 bases and J lost 4, with 17 bases in between. This CDR3 is 16 amino acids long. Written as DNA, the CDR3 is TGTGCCAGCTCACCAAGGGAAGGTAGCGGCACAGAGACCCAGTACTTC. Protein: CASSPREGSGTETQYF.

The chain joins TRBV27 to TRBJ2-7, with 7 bases lining up with TRBD2. V lost 5 bases to trimming and J lost 5 bases; unmatched junction nucleotides: 9. Germline V lookup: CDR1 MNHEY, CDR2 SMNVEV (reference sequence). CDR3 length: 14 residues. The CDR3 is CASSPRLAKHEQYF. The DNA for the CDR3 is TGTGCCAGCAGTCCTAGACTAGCCAAACACGAGCAGTACTTC.